These 18 T cell receptor beta chains came from one sample sequenced in a study of T-cell memory formation after mild COVID-19. TCRdb re-called the 5' RACE reads through MiXCR, storing one row per CDR3 protein. The repertoire holds hundreds of thousands of distinct CDR3 sequences, with 20% to 25% as singletons. Material for sequencing was PBMCs or a T cell subset sorted from them (not recorded which). These receptor sequences come from an adult woman who had mild COVID-19 (a few samples of this study predate the infection). Cell type and time point are not known.

This clonotype came up many times. The rearrangement links TRBV12-3 or TRBV12-4 to TRBJ2-1, with 7 bases that match TRBD2. J gave up 5 bases and V 3 bases, and 13 bases lay outside the gene matches. CDR3 length equals 17 residues. The CDR3 DNA reads TGTGCCAGCAGTTTTCTGGGACTAAGCTCCTCTAACAATGAGCAGTTCTTC. This sequence encodes CASSFLGLSSSNNEQFF.

The chain couples TRBV7-9 to TRBJ2-7, with D unclear. V gave up 4 bases and J gave up 1 base, with 17 bases separating them. The CDR3 spans 16 residues. Germline CDR1 SEHNR, CDR2 FQNEAQ (reference sequence). CDR3 sequence: CASSYPVGERSYEQYF. In DNA, the CDR3 is TGTGCCAGCAGCTACCCGGTTGGTGAGAGGTCCTACGAGCAGTACTTC.

This clonotype showed up just a few times. This rearrangement joins TRBV2 to TRBJ2-3, with D unresolved. Per germline, CDR1 SNHLY and CDR2 FYNNEI. The germline V and J ends were trimmed by 3 bases and 6 bases, with 10 bases remaining between them. The CDR3 runs to 13 residues. The DNA of the CDR3 is TGTGCCAGCAGTGAGATCTCGGCGGATACGCAGTATTTT. Encoded protein: CASSEISADTQYF.

This clonotype showed up just a few times. This rearrangement joins TRBV15 to TRBJ2-7, with TRBD1 matching over 7 bases. V lost 5 bases to trimming and J lost 6 bases; unmatched junction nucleotides: 10. CDR1 and CDR2 from the germline V gene are LNHNV and YYDKDF (reference sequence). The CDR3 loop spans 14 amino acids. The chain's CDR3 is CATSSRDSTLEQYF. CDR3 in DNA: TGTGCCACCAGCTCCCGGGACAGCACTCTCGAGCAGTACTTC.

The rearrangement joins TRBV9 to TRBJ2-5; 10 bases are shared with TRBD2. Trimming removed 7 bases from V and 0 bases from J; junction bases left unmatched: 9. The CDR3 has 16 amino acids. Germline lookup yields CDR1 SGDLS and CDR2 YYNGEE. As DNA, the CDR3 is TGTGCCAGCTCCAGGACTAGCGGAGATTACCAAGAGACCCAGTACTTC. Protein: CASSRTSGDYQETQYF.

As DNA, the CDR3 is TGTGCCACCAGTGATCCACACAACACCGGGGAGCTGTTTTTT. This sequence encodes CATSDPHNTGELFF. The chain joins TRBV24-1 to TRBJ2-2; D unclear. Per the germline V gene, CDR1 is KGHDR and CDR2 is SFDVKD. Trimming stripped 3 bases from V and 2 bases from J, with 6 bases between. This CDR3 spans 14 amino acids.

The rearrangement links TRBV5-1 to TRBJ2-7; the D gene is possibly TRBD1 (6 bases). The germline CDR1 and CDR2 sequences are SGHRS and YFSETQ. The length of the CDR3 is 14 residues. Trimming took off 4 bases at V and 2 bases at J, with 13 bases between the two ends. Here the CDR3 reads CASSRGQRTYEQYF. The CDR3 DNA is TGCGCCAGCAGCCGCGGACAGAGAACCTACGAGCAGTACTTC.

The J gene is TRBJ2-2, the V gene TRBV19; D not certain. Germline V gives CDR1 LNHDA, CDR2 SQIVND (reference sequence). This CDR3 comprises 14 residues. Deletions cut 3 bases from V and 4 bases from J, with 9 bases between. The CDR3 DNA is TGTGCCAGTAGTATGCACTTACTCACCGGGGAGCTGTTTTTT. Translating gives CASSMHLLTGELFF.

This chain uses TRBV12-3 or TRBV12-4 with TRBJ2-5; D is possibly TRBD1 or TRBD2 (6 bases each). The CDR3 consists of 18 residues. With 3 bases removed from V and 3 bases from J, the gap between germline ends came to 23 bases. The DNA for the CDR3 is TGTGCCAGCAGTTTCGGTTCCCTTGCCGGGGGCCAAAAAGAGACCCAGTACTTC. Translated, it gives CASSFGSLAGGQKETQYF.

In this sample, this clonotype turned up a few times. The rearrangement uses TRBV9 and TRBJ2-1, with 15 bases lining up with TRBD2. After removal of 0 bases from V and 2 bases from J, the junction contained 9 bases not matched to a gene. The CDR3 is 20 amino acids. The V gene's germline CDR1 is SGDLS and CDR2 YYNGEE. The CDR3 sequence is CASSVDPDGTSGRTYNEQFF. CDR3 sequence (DNA): TGTGCCAGCAGCGTAGATCCTGACGGGACTAGCGGGAGGACCTACAATGAGCAGTTCTTC.

The chain carries TRBV15 and TRBJ2-5, with 12 bases aligning to TRBD2. The CDR3 is made up of 18 amino acids. Germline CDR1 is LNHNV and CDR2 is YYDKDF (reference sequence). V shed 3 bases and J 4 bases; nucleotides not matched to a gene: 12. DNA for the CDR3: TGTGCCACCAGCAGGGGCGTGCTAGCGGGAGGGCCGGCAGAGACCCAGTACTTC. Its translation is CATSRGVLAGGPAETQYF.

The chain carries TRBV12-3 or TRBV12-4 and TRBJ2-1; TRBD2 agrees at 12 bases. This CDR3 spans 15 amino acids. Trimming cost V 5 bases and J 6 bases; bases outside gene matches: 5. The CDR3 region is CASSRLAGVSNEQFF. The CDR3 DNA is TGTGCCAGCAGTCGACTAGCGGGAGTCTCCAATGAGCAGTTCTTC.

This clonotype appeared a few times. The chain combines TRBV3-1 with TRBJ1-5, with D possibly TRBD1 on 5 matching bases. This CDR3 is built from 12 residues. Germline V gene data show CDR1 as LGHDT and CDR2 as YNNKEL (reference sequence). Trimming took 3 bases from V and 7 from J, leaving 7 bases between them. The CDR3 DNA is TGTGCCAGCAGCCAGGGGGTGCAGCCCCAGCATTTT. Protein: CASSQGVQPQHF. Supplemented by reference TRBV3-1 and TRBJ1-5, the full variable domain reads DTAVSQTPKYLVTQMGNDKSIKCEQNLGHDTMYWYKQDSKKFLKIMFSYNNKELIINETVPNRFSPKSPDKAHLNLHINSLELGDSAVYFCASSQGVQPQHFGDGTRLSIL.

This chain connects TRBV5-5 to TRBJ2-5, with D hard to call. CDR3 length equals 13 residues. Germline V lookup: CDR1 SGHKS, CDR2 YYEKEE (reference sequence). V was shortened by 1 base and J by 7 bases, with 11 bases between the two germline ends. The CDR3 nucleotides are TGTGCCAGCAGCTTGAGGCAGGCCGGGACCCAGTACTTC. This encodes CASSLRQAGTQYF. The whole variable domain, filled in from reference TRBV5-5 and TRBJ2-5, reads DAGVTQSPTHLIKTRGQQVTLRCSPISGHKSVSWYQQVLGQGPQFIFQYYEKEERGRGNFPDRFSARQFPNYSSELNVNALLLGDSALYLCASSLRQAGTQYFGPGTRLLVL.

For this clonotype: The junction shows a germline mismatch at one end, possibly a read error. This chain connects TRBV7-3 to TRBJ2-3; no definite D call. The CDR3 length is 12 residues. Germline assignment: CDR1 SGHTA and CDR2 FQGTGA. CDR3 DNA sequence: TGTGCCAGCAGCCATACCGAGAGTACGGAGTATTTT. It translates to CASSHTESTEYF. The variable domain in full, completed from reference TRBV7-3 and TRBJ2-3, reads GAGVSQTPSNKVTEKGKYVELRCDPISGHTALYWYRQSLGQGPEFLIYFQGTGAADDSGLPNDRFFAVRPEGSVSTLKIQRTERGDSAVYLCASSHTESTEYFGPGTRLTVL.

This rearrangement joins TRBV4-1 to TRBJ1-2, with 7 bases aligning to TRBD1. V lost 3 bases, J lost 4 bases, and 29 bases stayed unmatched. The CDR3 runs 22 residues. Germline V gene data show CDR1 as MGHRA and CDR2 as YSYEKL. This chain's CDR3 is CASSQKYELIPGQPIHLYGYTF. The CDR3 coding sequence is TGCGCCAGCAGCCAGAAGTACGAATTGATTCCGGGACAGCCCATTCACCTCTATGGCTACACCTTC.

This clonotype was observed a handful of times. The rearrangement links TRBV9 to TRBJ2-5; 10 bases align to TRBD2. Trimming removed 0 bases from V and 4 bases from J; junction bases left unmatched: 3. The CDR3 extends over 15 amino acids. From germline, CDR1 is SGDLS and CDR2 YYNGEE. The CDR3 DNA follows: TGTGCCAGCAGCGTAGTTCCTAGCGGGGGAGAGACCCAGTACTTC. Protein sequence: CASSVVPSGGETQYF.

The V and J genes are TRBV7-8 and TRBJ2-5; D uncertain. V lost 6 bases and J lost 0, with 17 bases in between. This CDR3 spans 16 amino acids. Germline V gene sequence: CDR1 SGHVS, CDR2 FQNEAQ. The CDR3 DNA reads TGTGCCAGCAGTTTTACAAGCGCATTCGACCAAGAGACCCAGTACTTC. Translated: CASSFTSAFDQETQYF. The full variable domain, rest sourced from reference TRBV7-8 and TRBJ2-5, is GAGVSQSPRYKVAKRGQDVALRCDPISGHVSLFWYQQALGQGPEFLTYFQNEAQLDKSGLPSDRFFAERPEGSVSTLKIQRTQQEDSAVYLCASSFTSAFDQETQYFGPGTRLLVL.